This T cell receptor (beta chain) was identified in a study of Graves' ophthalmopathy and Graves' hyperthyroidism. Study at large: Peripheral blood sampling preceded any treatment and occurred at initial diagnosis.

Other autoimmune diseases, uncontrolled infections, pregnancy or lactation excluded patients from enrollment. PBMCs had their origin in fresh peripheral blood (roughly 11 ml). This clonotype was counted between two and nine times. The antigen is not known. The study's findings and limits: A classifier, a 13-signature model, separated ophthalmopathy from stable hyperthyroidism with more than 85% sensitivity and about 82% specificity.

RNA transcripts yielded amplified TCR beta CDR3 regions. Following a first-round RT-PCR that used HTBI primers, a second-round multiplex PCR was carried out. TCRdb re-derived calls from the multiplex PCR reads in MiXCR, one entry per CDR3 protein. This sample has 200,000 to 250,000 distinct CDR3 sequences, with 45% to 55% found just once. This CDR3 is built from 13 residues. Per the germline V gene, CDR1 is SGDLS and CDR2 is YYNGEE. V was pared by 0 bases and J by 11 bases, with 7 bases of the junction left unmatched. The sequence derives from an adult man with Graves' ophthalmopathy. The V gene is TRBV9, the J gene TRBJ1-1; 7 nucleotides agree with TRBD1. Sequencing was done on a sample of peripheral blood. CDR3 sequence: CASSVGPGGRAFF. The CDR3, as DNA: TGTGCCAGCAGCGTAGGCCCAGGGGGGCGGGCTTTCTTT.